These 2 T cell receptor beta chains originate from one sample sequenced in a study of shared clonotypes between healthy human individuals. Assay used: immunoSEQ multiplex PCR; TCRdb lists only in-frame clones, some missing. The sample shows 450,000 to 500,000 clones, over 60% of them seen only once. Material: PBMCs. The receptors shown here come from a woman in her forties in good health. Some clones in this sample may be carry-over from other donors' samples.

A remark on this clone: Within the sample, other DNA sequences also encode this same CDR3. The V call is TRBV30, the J call TRBJ2-5; D is undetermined. The end of the DNA is better explained by TRBJ2-7, so the J call may be wrong. Germline CDR1 GTSNPN, CDR2 SVGIG (reference sequence). CDR3 size: 11 residues. This chain's CDR3 is CAWAGSYEQYF. Here the CDR3 DNA reads TGTGCCTGGGCTGGCTCCTACGAGCAGTACTTC.

The chain recombines TRBV28 with TRBJ1-1, with D tentatively TRBD1 (5 bases). V dropped 6 bases and J dropped 6 bases, with 14 bases sitting between them. This CDR3 is built from 13 residues. In germline, CDR1 is MDHEN, CDR2 SYDVKM. The CDR3 is CASSSTGVAEAFF. CDR3 sequence (DNA): TGTGCCAGCAGCTCCACGGGGGTCGCTGAAGCTTTCTTT.